Listed here is a single T cell receptor beta chain. The germline gene is not matched at one end of the junction; a read error may be the cause. Clones were sequenced by immunoSEQ multiplex PCR, and TCRdb holds only the in-frame ones, with some missing. The sample yields 75,000 to 80,000 clones, approximately 86% seen once. The data were obtained in a study of blood T cell repertoires in COVID-19. The CDR3 runs 16 residues. CDR1 is SNHLY, CDR2 FYNNEI, per germline. The sequence was collected from a human donor in a cohort sampled during active COVID-19. Sequencing was carried out using peripheral blood. The chain joins TRBV2 to TRBJ1-1, with 9 bases lining up with TRBD1. CDR3 coding DNA: TGTGCCAGCAGGCAATCCGGGACAGGGATGAATACTGAAGCTTTCTTT. It translates to CASRQSGTGMNTEAFF. Using reference TRBV2 and TRBJ1-1 for the parts outside the CDR3, the full variable domain is EPEVTQTPSHQVTQMGQEVILRCVPISNHLYFYWYRQILGQKVEFLVSFYNNEISEKSEIFDDQFSVERPDGSNFTLKIRSTKLEDSAMYFCASRQSGTGMNTEAFFGQGTRLTVV.